The entry below gives a single T cell receptor beta chain sequence along with its context. The antigen is unknown. V was trimmed by 5 bases and J by 7 bases, leaving 11 bases between them. CDR3 length equals 13 residues. The germline V gene encodes CDR1 SEHNR and CDR2 FQNEAQ (reference sequence). This sample is part of a study of T cells in Graves' hyperthyroidism and ophthalmopathy. Notes on the study in general: The model foresaw ophthalmopathy a median roughly 6 months prior to onset. In the blood, most expanded thyroid clonotypes above 0.001 appeared as well. Separating ophthalmopathy from stable hyperthyroidism was achieved by a 13 V-J model.

It was RNA transcripts that yielded the amplified TCR beta CDR3 regions. The TCR CDR3 was amplified in a first-round RT-PCR using the HTBI primer set. TCRdb independently ran MiXCR on the multiplex PCR reads; one entry per CDR3 protein. The repertoire holds 350,000 or so distinct CDR3 sequences, with roughly 20% as singletons. The PBMCs had their origin in more than 9.5 ml of fresh peripheral blood. Sequencing was carried out using blood. The V gene is TRBV7-9, the J gene TRBJ2-2, with unresolved D. This TCR came from a woman aged 45-65 years with Graves' hyperthyroidism. The CDR3 spells CASSIRMGGELFF. The CDR3 DNA reads TGTGCCAGCAGCATAAGGATGGGCGGGGAGCTGTTTTTT.